This passage covers 10 T cell receptor beta chains from one sample sequenced in a study of T cell responses to AZD1222 COVID-19 vaccine. The data were produced by immunoSEQ multiplex PCR, yet TCRdb's version contains in-frame clones alone and is incomplete. The sample table includes around 150,000 clones. The sample comprised peripheral blood. The source is an adult in good health.

The V gene is TRBV4-1, the J gene TRBJ1-5; D possibly corresponds to TRBD1 (5 bases). The germline gives CDR1 MGHRA, CDR2 YSYEKL. V was pared by 3 bases and J by 14 bases, with 23 bases between. This CDR3 contains 15 residues. The CDR3 here is CASSHHGGSSAPEHF. CDR3 bases: TGCGCCAGCAGCCATCACGGGGGGTCATCAGCTCCAGAGCATTTT.

The CDR3 DNA sequence: TGTGCCAGCAGCCGACAGGGAAACACCATATATTTT. Its translation is CASSRQGNTIYF. V is TRBV11-2 and J is TRBJ1-3; D is possibly TRBD1 (5 bases). Trimming took off 5 bases at V and 4 bases at J, with 6 bases between the two ends. The CDR3 runs to 12 residues. Germline CDR1 reads SGHAT; CDR2 reads FQNNGV.

The CDR3 here is CASSQDLNGNYGYTF. The CDR3 DNA follows: TGTGCCAGCAGCCAAGATCTTAACGGAAACTATGGCTACACCTTC. The chain carries TRBV3-1 (or the pseudogene TRBV3-2) and TRBJ1-2; no reliable D call. Trimming left V 0 bases short and J 2 bases short, with 10 bases between. The CDR3 is 15 residues long. The germline gives CDR1 LGHDT, CDR2 YNNKEL (reference sequence).

This chain uses TRBV7-6 with TRBJ2-3; the D is unclear. Germline V gene sequence: CDR1 SGHVS, CDR2 FNYEAQ. With 1 base removed from V and 6 bases from J, the gap between germline ends came to 5 bases. The CDR3 runs 12 residues. Here the CDR3 DNA reads TGTGCCAGCAGCTTAGTAGGGGATACGCAGTATTTT. Residues: CASSLVGDTQYF.

The V call is TRBV3-1 (or the pseudogene TRBV3-2), the J call TRBJ1-4, with TRBD1 as a possible D gene (5 bases). Germline V gene lookup returns CDR1 LGHDT and CDR2 YNNKEL (reference sequence). The ends were cut back, 0 bases at V and 3 bases at J, with 17 bases in the middle. The CDR3 sequence is 18 residues long. CDR3 sequence reads: CASSQDYSSSGANEKLFF. CDR3 DNA sequence: TGTGCCAGCAGCCAAGATTACTCCTCGTCGGGGGCTAATGAAAAACTGTTTTTT.

On this clone: Different DNA sequences within this sample yield the same CDR3. V and J are TRBV28 and TRBJ2-1, with 7 nucleotides matching TRBD2. Looked up from germline, CDR1 is MDHEN and CDR2 is SYDVKM. The CDR3 covers 14 residues. V lost 5 bases and J lost 4; bases outside the gene matches: 5. The chain's CDR3 is CASSLPGGYNEQFF. The CDR3 DNA follows: TGTGCCAGCAGTCTACCCGGGGGGTACAATGAGCAGTTCTTC.

The chain carries TRBV7-2 and TRBJ1-2; a possible D gene is TRBD1 (5 bases). V lost 4 bases and J lost 0, with 12 bases in between. The CDR3 spans 15 residues. CDR1 is SGHTA, CDR2 FQGNSA, per germline. The CDR3 protein is CASSSSGTANYGYTF. The CDR3 DNA reads TGTGCCAGCAGCTCCTCCGGGACGGCTAACTATGGCTACACCTTC.

The chain recombines TRBV5-1 with TRBJ1-3, with D possibly TRBD1 on 5 matching bases. There are 14 residues in the CDR3. The V and J ends lost 5 bases and 1 base respectively, with 10 bases between them. In germline, CDR1 is SGHRS, CDR2 YFSETQ. CDR3 sequence reads: CASRIGTSGNTIYF. In nucleotides, the CDR3 is TGCGCCAGCAGGATCGGGACTTCTGGAAACACCATATATTTT.

In the case of this clone: This same CDR3 is encoded by further DNA sequences in the sample. V gene TRBV12-3 or TRBV12-4 combines with J gene TRBJ2-5; D unresolved. The CDR3 has 13 amino acids. Trimming cost V 3 bases and J 3 bases, with 8 bases left between them. This CDR3 reads CASSFYPEETQYF. CDR3 coding DNA: TGTGCCAGCAGTTTTTACCCCGAAGAGACCCAGTACTTC.

This chain links TRBV7-9 with TRBJ2-1, with 7 positions matching TRBD1. The trim removed 5 bases at V and 4 bases at J, leaving 5 bases unmatched. The CDR3 has 14 amino acids. Looked up from germline, CDR1 is SEHNR and CDR2 is FQNEAQ (reference sequence). CDR3 loop: CASSQGQTYNEQFF. The CDR3 coding sequence is TGTGCCAGCAGCCAGGGACAGACATACAATGAGCAGTTCTTC. Full variable domain (rest looked up from reference TRBV7-9 and TRBJ2-1): DTGVSQNPRHKITKRGQNVTFRCDPISEHNRLYWYRQTLGQGPEFLTYFQNEAQLEKSRLLSDRFSAERPKGSFSTLEIQRTEQGDSAMYLCASSQGQTYNEQFFGPGTRLTVL.